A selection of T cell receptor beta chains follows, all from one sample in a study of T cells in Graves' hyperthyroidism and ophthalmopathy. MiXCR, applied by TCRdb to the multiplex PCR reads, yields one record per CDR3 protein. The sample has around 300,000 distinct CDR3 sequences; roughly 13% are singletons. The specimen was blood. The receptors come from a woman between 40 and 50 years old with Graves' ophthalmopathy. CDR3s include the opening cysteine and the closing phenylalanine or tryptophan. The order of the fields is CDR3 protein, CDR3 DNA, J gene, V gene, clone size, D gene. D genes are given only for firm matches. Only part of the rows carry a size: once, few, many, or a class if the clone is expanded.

cdr3_aa: CASSEEGTGSYEQYF; cdr3_nt: TGTGCCAGCAGTGAAGAGGGGACAGGGTCCTACGAGCAGTACTTC; j_call: TRBJ2-7; v_call: TRBV6-1; clone_size: many; d_call: TRBD1
cdr3_aa: CAWSDVGTEAFF; cdr3_nt: TGTGCCTGGAGTGACGTGGGCACTGAAGCTTTCTTT; j_call: TRBJ1-1; v_call: TRBV30; clone_size: NA; d_call: NA
cdr3_aa: CASSFGDRGTEAFF; cdr3_nt: TGTGCCAGCAGCTTCGGCGACAGGGGCACTGAAGCTTTCTTT; j_call: TRBJ1-1; v_call: TRBV11-2; clone_size: many; d_call: TRBD1
cdr3_aa: CASRLNGVTYNEQFF; cdr3_nt: TGCGCCAGCAGATTAAACGGGGTCACCTACAATGAGCAGTTCTTC; j_call: TRBJ2-1; v_call: TRBV5-1; clone_size: many; d_call: NA
cdr3_aa: CASSLSGRAPDTQYF; cdr3_nt: TGTGCCAGCAGTTTATCGGGTAGGGCCCCAGATACGCAGTATTTT; j_call: TRBJ2-3; v_call: TRBV27; clone_size: many; d_call: NA
cdr3_aa: CASTHAVGGLLGNEQFF; cdr3_nt: TGTGCCAGCACGCACGCGGTGGGGGGCCTCTTGGGGAATGAGCAGTTCTTC; j_call: TRBJ2-1; v_call: TRBV6-7; clone_size: few; d_call: NA
cdr3_aa: CASSRDKIYEQYF; cdr3_nt: TGTGCCAGCAGCCGGGACAAAATCTACGAGCAGTACTTC; j_call: TRBJ2-7; v_call: TRBV5-6; clone_size: NA; d_call: NA
cdr3_aa: CASSIGTPGGYSPLHF; cdr3_nt: TGTGCCAGCAGCATAGGGACACCGGGTGGATATTCACCCCTCCACTTT; j_call: TRBJ1-6; v_call: TRBV3-1; clone_size: few; d_call: NA
cdr3_aa: CASSPTGRQPQHF; cdr3_nt: TGTGCCAGCAGCCCGACAGGGCGGCAGCCCCAGCATTTT; j_call: TRBJ1-5; v_call: TRBV3-1; clone_size: few; d_call: TRBD1
cdr3_aa: CSARVDTGELFF; cdr3_nt: TGCAGTGCTAGAGTTGACACCGGGGAGCTGTTTTTT; j_call: TRBJ2-2; v_call: TRBV20-1; clone_size: few; d_call: NA
cdr3_aa: CATAGGRSYEQYF; cdr3_nt: TGTGCCACCGCGGGAGGAAGATCCTACGAGCAGTACTTC; j_call: TRBJ2-7; v_call: TRBV28; clone_size: many; d_call: TRBD2
cdr3_aa: CASKPNTNTGELFF; cdr3_nt: TGTGCCAGCAAGCCCAATACGAACACCGGGGAGCTGTTTTTT; j_call: TRBJ2-2; v_call: TRBV6-4; clone_size: many; d_call: NA
cdr3_aa: CASSLRVGGDTQYF; cdr3_nt: TGTGCCAGCAGCTTGAGGGTGGGGGGAGATACGCAGTATTTT; j_call: TRBJ2-3; v_call: TRBV5-5; clone_size: NA; d_call: NA
cdr3_aa: CASSRQAQGVDEQFF; cdr3_nt: TGTGCCAGCAGCCGCCAGGCACAGGGGGTCGATGAGCAGTTCTTC; j_call: TRBJ2-1; v_call: TRBV7-2; clone_size: many; d_call: TRBD1
cdr3_aa: CASSYSADTQYF; cdr3_nt: TGCGCCAGCAGCTACTCCGCAGATACGCAGTATTTT; j_call: TRBJ2-3; v_call: TRBV5-1; clone_size: many; d_call: NA
cdr3_aa: CSAREEYSPLHF; cdr3_nt: TGCAGTGCTAGAGAGGAGTATTCACCCCTCCACTTT; j_call: TRBJ1-6; v_call: TRBV20-1; clone_size: NA; d_call: NA
cdr3_aa: CASSLRQIAGANVLTF; cdr3_nt: TGTGCCAGCAGCCTCCGACAGATCGCTGGGGCCAACGTCCTGACTTTC; j_call: TRBJ2-6; v_call: TRBV7-9; clone_size: NA; d_call: NA
cdr3_aa: CSALTSGYEQYF; cdr3_nt: TGCAGTGCCCTGACTAGCGGGTACGAGCAGTACTTC; j_call: TRBJ2-7; v_call: TRBV20-1; clone_size: many; d_call: TRBD2
cdr3_aa: CASTLRRGGTEAFF; cdr3_nt: TGTGCCAGCACCCTAAGGCGAGGGGGCACTGAAGCTTTCTTT; j_call: TRBJ1-1; v_call: TRBV28; clone_size: few; d_call: NA
cdr3_aa: CSARDPFAYGYTF; cdr3_nt: TGCAGTGCTAGAGATCCTTTCGCCTATGGCTACACCTTC; j_call: TRBJ1-2; v_call: TRBV20-1; clone_size: few; d_call: NA
cdr3_aa: CASSDSTSYNEQFF; cdr3_nt: TGTGCCAGCAGTGACAGCACCTCCTACAATGAGCAGTTCTTC; j_call: TRBJ2-1; v_call: TRBV6-1; clone_size: many; d_call: NA
cdr3_aa: CASSLAARTDTQYF; cdr3_nt: TGCGCCAGCAGCTTGGCGGCACGCACAGATACGCAGTATTTT; j_call: TRBJ2-3; v_call: TRBV5-1; clone_size: few; d_call: NA
cdr3_aa: CSAIQGAYEQYF; cdr3_nt: TGCAGTGCTATACAGGGGGCTTACGAGCAGTACTTC; j_call: TRBJ2-7; v_call: TRBV20-1; clone_size: NA; d_call: TRBD1
cdr3_aa: CASSLEGTTGLEVSPLHF; cdr3_nt: TGTGCCAGCAGCTTAGAGGGGACGACAGGTTTGGAAGTTTCACCCCTCCACTTT; j_call: TRBJ1-6; v_call: TRBV7-6; clone_size: many; d_call: NA
cdr3_aa: CASSLSTGGNQPQHF; cdr3_nt: TGTGCCAGCAGCTTATCGACAGGGGGCAATCAGCCCCAGCATTTT; j_call: TRBJ1-5; v_call: TRBV11-2; clone_size: many; d_call: TRBD1
cdr3_aa: CASSLAGSGREQYF; cdr3_nt: TGTGCCAGCAGTTTAGCGGGTTCCGGGAGAGAGCAGTACTTC; j_call: TRBJ2-7; v_call: TRBV12-3/TRBV12-4; clone_size: many; d_call: NA
cdr3_aa: CSARTSGASYEQYF; cdr3_nt: TGCAGTGCTCGGACTAGCGGGGCCTCCTACGAGCAGTACTTC; j_call: TRBJ2-7; v_call: TRBV20-1; clone_size: many; d_call: TRBD2
cdr3_aa: CASSYRQPGVSEQYF; cdr3_nt: TGTGCCAGCAGTTATAGGCAGCCGGGGGTCTCCGAGCAGTACTTC; j_call: TRBJ2-7; v_call: TRBV6-2/TRBV6-3; clone_size: many; d_call: NA
cdr3_aa: CASSIDLADLYNEQFF; cdr3_nt: TGTGCCAGTAGTATAGATCTAGCGGATCTCTACAATGAGCAGTTCTTC; j_call: TRBJ2-1; v_call: TRBV19; clone_size: few; d_call: TRBD2
cdr3_aa: CASSRWGEATNEKLFF; cdr3_nt: TGTGCCAGCAGTAGATGGGGCGAAGCCACAAATGAAAAACTGTTTTTT; j_call: TRBJ1-4; v_call: TRBV6-1; clone_size: NA; d_call: NA
cdr3_aa: CASSEEMPTYEQYF; cdr3_nt: TGTGCCAGCAGTGAGGAGATGCCCACCTACGAGCAGTACTTC; j_call: TRBJ2-7; v_call: TRBV2; clone_size: few; d_call: NA
cdr3_aa: CRATGGRSEQFF; cdr3_nt: TGCAGGGCTACAGGGGGCCGGAGCGAGCAGTTCTTC; j_call: TRBJ2-1; v_call: TRBV29-1; clone_size: many; d_call: TRBD1
cdr3_aa: CASSVGQQETQYF; cdr3_nt: TGTGCCAGCAGCGTAGGACAGCAAGAGACCCAGTACTTC; j_call: TRBJ2-5; v_call: TRBV9; clone_size: many; d_call: NA
cdr3_aa: CAISDLDKHNYGYTF; cdr3_nt: TGTGCCATCAGTGACCTTGACAAGCATAACTATGGCTACACCTTC; j_call: TRBJ1-2; v_call: TRBV10-3; clone_size: NA; d_call: NA
cdr3_aa: CSDSPTGSHEQFF; cdr3_nt: TGCAGTGACAGCCCGACAGGGAGCCATGAGCAGTTCTTC; j_call: TRBJ2-1; v_call: TRBV20-1; clone_size: NA; d_call: TRBD1
cdr3_aa: CASSWQGRGDTEAFF; cdr3_nt: TGTGCCAGCAGTTGGCAGGGGCGCGGGGACACTGAAGCTTTCTTT; j_call: TRBJ1-1; v_call: TRBV27; clone_size: many; d_call: NA
cdr3_aa: CASRTFGENTEAFF; cdr3_nt: TGTGCCAGTAGGACTTTTGGGGAGAACACTGAAGCTTTCTTT; j_call: TRBJ1-1; v_call: TRBV19; clone_size: NA; d_call: NA
cdr3_aa: CASSPPQRPTDTQYF; cdr3_nt: TGTGCCAGCTCACCACCGCAACGGCCCACAGATACGCAGTATTTT; j_call: TRBJ2-3; v_call: TRBV18; clone_size: NA; d_call: NA
cdr3_aa: CAWRGQASNQPQHF; cdr3_nt: TGTGCCTGGAGAGGACAGGCTAGCAATCAGCCCCAGCATTTT; j_call: TRBJ1-5; v_call: TRBV30; clone_size: NA; d_call: TRBD1
cdr3_aa: CASSLGGSKELFF; cdr3_nt: TGCGCCAGCAGCTTGGGAGGCAGCAAGGAGCTGTTTTTT; j_call: TRBJ2-2; v_call: TRBV5-1; clone_size: NA; d_call: NA
cdr3_aa: CASSIPTGGGTDTQYF; cdr3_nt: TGTGCCAGTAGTATCCCGACAGGGGGAGGCACAGATACGCAGTATTTT; j_call: TRBJ2-3; v_call: TRBV19; clone_size: NA; d_call: TRBD1
cdr3_aa: CASSVSRGKGETQYF; cdr3_nt: TGCGCCAGCAGTGTTAGCAGGGGGAAAGGAGAGACCCAGTACTTC; j_call: TRBJ2-5; v_call: TRBV10-2; clone_size: NA; d_call: TRBD1
cdr3_aa: CASSPGQGRDEQCF; cdr3_nt: TGTGCCAGCAGCCCGGGACAGGGGAGGGACGAGCAGTGCTTC; j_call: TRBJ2-7; v_call: TRBV7-9; clone_size: NA; d_call: TRBD1
cdr3_aa: CSASTSGRGEGNEQFF; cdr3_nt: TGCAGTGCCAGTACTAGCGGGAGAGGTGAGGGGAATGAGCAGTTCTTC; j_call: TRBJ2-1; v_call: TRBV20-1; clone_size: few; d_call: TRBD2
cdr3_aa: CASSGGTSGRTNEQFF; cdr3_nt: TGTGCCAGCAGTGGAGGGACTAGCGGGAGAACCAATGAGCAGTTCTTC; j_call: TRBJ2-1; v_call: TRBV28; clone_size: many; d_call: TRBD2
cdr3_aa: CSAIPQGSRYGYTF; cdr3_nt: TGCAGTGCCATCCCCCAGGGATCGCGCTATGGCTACACCTTC; j_call: TRBJ1-2; v_call: TRBV20-1; clone_size: few; d_call: NA
cdr3_aa: CASSTSRFDRPEQFF; cdr3_nt: TGTGCCAGTAGTACGAGTCGCTTTGACAGGCCTGAGCAGTTCTTC; j_call: TRBJ2-1; v_call: TRBV19; clone_size: NA; d_call: NA
cdr3_aa: CASSVSGQGSQPQHF; cdr3_nt: TGTGCCAGCAGTGTCTCCGGACAGGGGAGTCAGCCCCAGCATTTT; j_call: TRBJ1-5; v_call: TRBV25-1; clone_size: many; d_call: TRBD1
cdr3_aa: CSARGQGRGANTEAFF; cdr3_nt: TGCAGTGCTAGAGGACAGGGGCGGGGGGCGAACACTGAAGCTTTCTTT; j_call: TRBJ1-1; v_call: TRBV20-1; clone_size: few; d_call: TRBD1
cdr3_aa: CASSISTGRGYGYTF; cdr3_nt: TGTGCCAGTAGTATCTCGACTGGGAGGGGTTATGGCTACACCTTC; j_call: TRBJ1-2; v_call: TRBV19; clone_size: NA; d_call: NA
cdr3_aa: CASSLAGVGRNTEAFF; cdr3_nt: TGTGCCAGCAGCTTGGCCGGTGTAGGGCGGAACACTGAAGCTTTCTTT; j_call: TRBJ1-1; v_call: TRBV5-6; clone_size: many; d_call: NA
cdr3_aa: CASSIGFKYRGRQPQHF; cdr3_nt: TGTGCCAGTAGTATAGGTTTTAAATACAGGGGGCGGCAGCCCCAGCATTTT; j_call: TRBJ1-5; v_call: TRBV19; clone_size: NA; d_call: TRBD1
cdr3_aa: CASSHGPRQSGVEQYF; cdr3_nt: TGCGCCAGCAGCCACGGGCCTCGGCAGAGTGGAGTCGAGCAGTACTTC; j_call: TRBJ2-7; v_call: TRBV7-9; clone_size: NA; d_call: NA
cdr3_aa: CASSRHLQETQYF; cdr3_nt: TGTGCCAGCAGCCGACACCTTCAAGAGACCCAGTACTTC; j_call: TRBJ2-5; v_call: TRBV2; clone_size: many; d_call: NA
cdr3_aa: CASSRGQGSGYTF; cdr3_nt: TGTGCCAGCAGCCGAGGACAGGGCAGCGGCTACACCTTC; j_call: TRBJ1-2; v_call: TRBV4-2; clone_size: few; d_call: TRBD1